The sequence of this TCR beta chain was determined in a study of early T cells in non-severe SARS-CoV-2 infection. This clonotype has just a few counts. TCRdb reprocessed the 5' RACE reads via MiXCR and lists one record per CDR3 protein. Of approximately 60,000 distinct CDR3 sequences listed, around 13% are singletons. The CDR3 covers 15 residues. Germline V gene data show CDR1 as SNHLY and CDR2 as FYNNEI. J was trimmed by 2 bases and V by 5 bases; bases with no gene match: 6. The rearrangement joins TRBV2 to TRBJ2-1; TRBD2 matches 7 bases. The TCR comes from an adult who was a healthcare worker with PCR-confirmed SARS-CoV-2 infection or an uninfected control (not recorded which). The sample comprised whole blood. CDR3 protein: CASSKISGPYNEQFF. CDR3 coding DNA: TGTGCCAGCAGTAAAATTAGCGGGCCCTACAATGAGCAGTTCTTC.